One and the same sample provided the 25 T cell receptor beta chains below, sequenced in a study of T cell responses to AZD1222 COVID-19 vaccine. Profiling relied on immunoSEQ multiplex PCR, and the TCRdb table lists in-frame clones only, not all of them. The top ten clones hold 4.5% to 5.5% of a sample with roughly 80,000 clones, about nine tenths of them seen once. The specimen comprised peripheral blood, sampled on day 0 of MenACWY control vaccination. These receptors all come from an adult in good health.

CDR3 in DNA: TGTGCCAGCAGACAGGGTGCATCCTATAATTCACCCCTCCACTTT. It codes for CASRQGASYNSPLHF. This sequence joins TRBV7-2 and TRBJ1-6; a possible D gene is TRBD1 (6 bases). CDR3 length equals 15 residues. Looked up from germline, CDR1 is SGHTA and CDR2 is FQGNSA. With 6 bases removed from V and 1 base from J, the gap between germline ends came to 10 bases. Drawing the rest from reference TRBV7-2 and TRBJ1-6, the complete variable domain is GAGVSQSPSNKVTEKGKDVELRCDPISGHTALYWYRQSLGQGLEFLIYFQGNSAPDKSGLPSDRFSAERTGGSVSTLTIQRTQQEDSAVYLCASRQGASYNSPLHFGNGTRLTVT.

This chain connects TRBV7-9 to TRBJ1-4; D may be TRBD1 (6 bases). Deletions cut 1 base from V and 2 bases from J, with 11 bases between. Germline V gives CDR1 SEHNR, CDR2 FQNEAQ (reference sequence). The CDR3 covers 16 residues. CDR3 loop: CASSLDREGTNEKLFF. CDR3 nucleotides: TGTGCCAGCAGCTTAGACAGGGAGGGGACTAATGAAAAACTGTTTTTT.

In the case of this clone: A read error may produce the germline difference seen at one junction end. The chain employs TRBV6-1 and TRBJ1-3; 7 bases fit TRBD1. The germline CDR1 and CDR2 sequences are MNHNS and SASEGT. The CDR3 contains 14 residues. CDR3 residues: CASREDRAGNTIYF. The CDR3 DNA reads TGTGCCAGCAGAGAAGACAGGGCTGGAAACACCATATATTTT.

This clone occurred once. This chain joins TRBV7-2 and TRBJ1-2; D call uncertain. CDR1 is SGHTA, CDR2 FQGNSA, per germline. Trimming removed 4 bases from V and 4 bases from J, with 10 bases in between. CDR3 length: 13 residues. In nucleotides, the CDR3 is TGTGCCAGCAGCTCCCGCCGCAGCTATGGCTACACCTTC. Residues: CASSSRRSYGYTF. The complete variable domain, with remaining parts taken from reference TRBV7-2 and TRBJ1-2, reads GAGVSQSPSNKVTEKGKDVELRCDPISGHTALYWYRQSLGQGLEFLIYFQGNSAPDKSGLPSDRFSAERTGGSVSTLTIQRTQQEDSAVYLCASSSRRSYGYTFGSGTRLTVV.

In its sample, this clone is medium-sized. This chain uses TRBV24-1 with TRBJ2-3; 10 bases line up with TRBD2. This CDR3 has 15 residues. J was trimmed by 3 bases and V by 7 bases; bases with no gene match: 6. CDR1 and CDR2 from the germline V gene are KGHDR and SFDVKD. This CDR3 is CATSDSGRSTDTQYF. Here the CDR3 DNA reads TGTGCCACCAGCGATAGCGGGAGGAGTACAGATACGCAGTATTTT.

J is TRBJ1-6 and V is TRBV6-1, with 10 bases identical to TRBD1. The V segment lost 2 bases and the J segment 12 bases; nucleotides outside the gene matches: 7. This CDR3 has 15 residues. Germline V gene data show CDR1 as MNHNS and CDR2 as SASEGT. CDR3 residues: CASSEPGTGVGPLHF. CDR3 DNA sequence: TGTGCCAGCAGTGAACCCGGGACAGGGGTCGGACCCCTCCACTTT.

This clone turned up a few times. The chain carries TRBV7-9 and TRBJ1-5; no clear D gene. CDR3 length: 13 amino acids. The V end was cut by 6 bases, the J end by 0 bases, with 6 bases between. Germline V gives CDR1 SEHNR, CDR2 FQNEAQ (reference sequence). The CDR3: CASSGSSNQPQHF. Written as DNA, the CDR3 is TGTGCCAGCAGTGGTTCTAGCAATCAGCCCCAGCATTTT.

This chain connects TRBV30 to TRBJ1-3, with TRBD1 as a possible D gene (5 bases). V was cut by 0 bases and J by 0 bases, with 9 bases left in between. CDR3 length: 15 residues. CDR1 is GTSNPN, CDR2 SVGIG, per germline (reference sequence). CDR3 protein: CAWSVVRASGNTIYF. The CDR3 DNA reads TGTGCCTGGAGTGTCGTCAGGGCCTCTGGAAACACCATATATTTT.

The CDR3 region has the DNA TGTGCCAGTAGTATAGATCTATCGTGGCAGGCGACCATCCAGGGAGGCTACACCTTC. Its protein product is CASSIDLSWQATIQGGYTF. V gene TRBV19 combines with J gene TRBJ1-2; TRBD1 is a possible D gene (5 bases). Germline CDR1 LNHDA, CDR2 SQIVND (reference sequence). The CDR3 extends over 19 amino acids. The ends were cut back, 0 bases at V and 8 bases at J, with 28 bases in the middle. Together with reference TRBV19 and TRBJ1-2, the CDR3 gives the full variable domain: DGGITQSPKYLFRKEGQNVTLSCEQNLNHDAMYWYRQDPGQGLRLIYYSQIVNDFQKGDIAEGYSVSREKKESFPLTVTSAQKNPTAFYLCASSIDLSWQATIQGGYTFGSGTRLTVV.

The V gene is TRBV11-3, the J gene TRBJ2-1; possible D gene TRBD2, 5 bases. The CDR3 is made up of 13 amino acids. CDR1 and CDR2 from the germline V gene are SGHNT and YENEEA. The germline V and J ends were trimmed by 2 bases and 6 bases, with 8 bases remaining between them. CDR3 nucleotide sequence: TGTGCCAGCAGCTTAAGGAGGTTCAATGAGCAGTTCTTC. Residues: CASSLRRFNEQFF. Full variable domain (remainder filled in from reference TRBV11-3 and TRBJ2-1): EAGVVQSPRYKIIEKKQPVAFWCNPISGHNTLYWYLQNLGQGPELLIRYENEEAVDDSQLPKDRFSAERLKGVDSTLKIQPAELGDSAVYLCASSLRRFNEQFFGPGTRLTVL.

The V and J genes are TRBV2 and TRBJ1-5, with D perhaps matching TRBD1 (6 bases). Trimming took 8 bases from V and 7 from J, leaving 15 bases between them. Germline-derived CDR1 and CDR2 are SNHLY and FYNNEI. There are 13 residues in the CDR3. As DNA, the CDR3 is TGTGCCAGCCAGAGGGGGGTGGAGCAGCCCCAGCATTTT. This gives the protein CASQRGVEQPQHF.

V and J are TRBV24-1 and TRBJ1-2; D possibly corresponds to TRBD1 (5 bases). The V gene's germline CDR1 is KGHDR and CDR2 SFDVKD. V lost 5 bases and J 5 bases, leaving 17 bases between the germline ends. The CDR3 covers 15 residues. The CDR3 spells CATSGQGGEEYGYTF. The CDR3 DNA sequence: TGTGCCACCAGTGGTCAGGGCGGAGAGGAGTATGGCTACACCTTC.

The chain is built from TRBV3-1 (or the pseudogene TRBV3-2) and TRBJ2-7; D gene unclear. V shed 9 bases and J shed 2 bases, with 17 bases lying between them. The CDR3 spans 14 residues. Looked up from germline, CDR1 is LGHDT and CDR2 is YNNKEL (reference sequence). CDR3 residues: CASSKGRNAYEQYF. In DNA form, the CDR3 reads TGTGCCAGTTCTAAGGGCAGAAACGCCTACGAGCAGTACTTC.

This clone has a single count. The V gene is TRBV7-2, the J gene TRBJ2-1, with 7 bases fitting TRBD2. V was clipped by 8 bases and J by 10 bases; unmatched bases: 11. CDR1 and CDR2 from the germline V gene are SGHTA and FQGNSA. The CDR3 is 13 residues long. CDR3 sequence reads: CASAGAGYDEQFF. The CDR3 nucleotides are TGTGCCAGCGCCGGAGCGGGATACGACGAGCAGTTCTTC.

This clone was seen a single time. The chain has TRBV29-1 and TRBJ1-1; TRBD1 is a possible D gene (6 bases). Trimming stripped 4 bases from V and 8 bases from J, with 20 bases between. Germline CDR1 SQVTM, CDR2 ANQGSEA. This CDR3 region has 14 residues. The CDR3 sequence is CSVAWDTKDVEAFF. The CDR3 nucleotides read TGCAGCGTTGCTTGGGACACTAAGGATGTGGAAGCTTTCTTT.

This chain uses TRBV24-1 with TRBJ2-7; either TRBD1 or TRBD2 may fit D (5 bases each). V lost 7 bases and J lost 0, with 15 bases in between. The CDR3 consists of 15 residues. Looked up from germline, CDR1 is KGHDR and CDR2 is SFDVKD. CDR3 DNA sequence: TGTGCCACCAGGGTCGACCGGGACGGCTCCTACGAGCAGTACTTC. This translates into CATRVDRDGSYEQYF.

The rearrangement uses TRBV10-2 and TRBJ1-1, with D unclear. The CDR3 consists of 15 residues. The V end was cut by 2 bases, the J end by 5 bases, with 15 bases between. Germline lookup yields CDR1 WSHSY and CDR2 SAAADI. In nucleotides, the CDR3 is TGCGCCAGCAGTGAGGTCGGTAGGGCTCAAACTGAAGCTTTCTTT. Its protein product is CASSEVGRAQTEAFF.

The chain carries TRBV29-1 and TRBJ1-2; D not resolved. The V gene's germline CDR1 is SQVTM and CDR2 ANQGSEA. The V end was cut by 6 bases, the J end by 3 bases, with 14 bases between. The CDR3 runs to 13 residues. The CDR3 reads CSVPLTDDYGYTF. The CDR3 DNA is TGCAGCGTCCCCCTAACAGACGACTATGGCTACACCTTC.

The chain recombines TRBV28 with TRBJ1-1; tentatively, D is TRBD1 (6 bases). The germline V gene encodes CDR1 MDHEN and CDR2 SYDVKM. The CDR3 consists of 13 residues. The germline V and J ends were trimmed by 3 bases and 11 bases, with 16 bases remaining between them. The CDR3 spells CASSFPTGGRAFF. The CDR3 DNA follows: TGTGCCAGCAGTTTCCCTACCGGGGGGCGGGCTTTCTTT.

CDR3 DNA sequence: TGTGCCAGCAGCTTGAGCTTTACAGGGGGCATACGGAATGGCTACACCTTC. Its translation is CASSLSFTGGIRNGYTF. The genes are TRBV5-5 and TRBJ1-2; 9 bases fit TRBD1. CDR1 and CDR2 (germline): SGHKS, YYEKEE (reference sequence). This CDR3 comprises 17 residues. V lost 1 base, J lost 6 bases, and 13 bases stayed unmatched.

This chain links TRBV19 with TRBJ1-1; weak D call: TRBD1 (6 bases). CDR3 length equals 13 residues. The V gene's germline CDR1 is LNHDA and CDR2 SQIVND (reference sequence). V dropped 6 bases and J dropped 6 bases, with 14 bases sitting between them. CDR3 protein: CASSLQGGAEAFF. The CDR3, as DNA: TGTGCCAGTAGCCTACAGGGCGGCGCTGAAGCTTTCTTT.

This chain connects TRBV28 to TRBJ1-1, with D hard to call. The CDR3 covers 15 residues. Per the germline V gene, CDR1 is MDHEN and CDR2 is SYDVKM. V lost 5 bases and J lost 5, with 18 bases in between. CDR3 nucleotides: TGTGCCAGCAGTCCCCGACACCTTACGAAGACTGAAGCTTTCTTT. Its protein product is CASSPRHLTKTEAFF.

This clone was observed a handful of times. CDR3 sequence reads: CASSYSGDGRQPQHF. In nucleotides, the CDR3 is TGTGCCAGCAGTTACTCGGGAGACGGGCGACAGCCCCAGCATTTT. V and J are TRBV6-5 and TRBJ1-5, with D unclear. V lost 0 bases, J lost 7 bases, and 13 bases lay in between. CDR1 is MNHEY and CDR2 is SVGAGI in the germline V gene. The CDR3 totals 15 residues.

This chain connects TRBV10-3 to TRBJ1-5; maybe TRBD1 (5 bases). This CDR3 is built from 13 residues. Germline CDR1 and CDR2: ENHRY and SYGVKD. The V end lost 2 bases, the J end lost 5 bases, and 7 bases lay between the germline ends. Here the CDR3 reads CAISEQGYQPQHF. The CDR3, as DNA: TGTGCCATCAGTGAGCAGGGTTATCAGCCCCAGCATTTT.

V usage is TRBV4-1 and J usage is TRBJ1-4; D unresolved. This CDR3 comprises 14 residues. Germline CDR1 MGHRA, CDR2 YSYEKL. The germline V and J ends were trimmed by 1 base and 0 bases, with 3 bases remaining between them. The CDR3 DNA reads as TGCGCCAGCAGCCAAGTTGCAACTAATGAAAAACTGTTTTTT. This codes for CASSQVATNEKLFF.